This TCR beta chain stems from a study of shared clonotypes between healthy human individuals. Overall study findings and caveats: Estimated clonotype richness was generally higher in naive than memory subsets.

With respect to this clone: The antigen is undetermined.

It was CD45RO-negative cells, positively selected for CCR7, that made up naive CD8 cells, with terminally differentiated effector memory CD45RA+ cells excluded. Germline V gene data show CDR1 as MNHNS and CDR2 as SASEGT. The CDR3 sequence is 14 residues long. With 3 bases removed from V and 5 bases from J, the gap between germline ends came to 12 bases. Genomic DNA of each subset was evenly split across several immunoSEQ plates. When replicate PCRs were run on sorted subsets, they used about 220 ng DNA, about 30,000 T cell genomes. The data were produced by immunoSEQ multiplex PCR, yet TCRdb's version contains in-frame clones alone and is incomplete. The sample yields 650,000 to 800,000 clones, 92% seen once.

The chain links TRBV6-1 to TRBJ2-3, with D uncertain. This TCR derives from a man aged 30 to 39 in good health. The material sequenced was naive CD8+ T cells sorted from blood. CDR3: CASSDSQTEDTQYF. As DNA, the CDR3 is TGTGCCAGCAGTGATAGCCAGACGGAAGATACGCAGTATTTT.